The clone carrying this TCR beta chain was seen a single time. The entry originates in a study of blood T cell repertoires in COVID-19. Study summary: COVID-19 samples from acute and convalescent phases originated in the United States, Italy and Spain. Sources were T cells, B-cell-depleted T cells, or PBMCs; the material itself was cDNA or gDNA.

Original methodology: Reference gene primer amplification gave estimated nucleated cell counts. Some clones are missing from TCRdb's copy, which holds only in-frame ones; the method was immunoSEQ multiplex PCR. V, J and clone size were drawn from that table, and D and trimming were deduced from the DNA. Among around 30,000 clones listed, 85% to 90% were seen once. This CDR3 has 18 amino acids. Germline V CDR1 and CDR2: LGHDT, YNNKEL (reference sequence). The germline V and J ends were trimmed by 4 bases and 1 base, with 19 bases remaining between them. The TCR comes from an older man with active COVID-19. The sample consisted of peripheral blood. The chain couples TRBV3-1 (or the pseudogene TRBV3-2) to TRBJ1-4, with D perhaps TRBD1 (5 bases). The CDR3 protein is CASSLLIGGVETNEKLFF. The DNA for the CDR3 is TGTGCCAGCAGCCTCCTGATCGGGGGGGTGGAAACTAATGAAAAACTGTTTTTT.